This TCR beta chain originates from a study of cytomegalovirus exposure and HLA in healthy donors (dated by TCRdb to about 2017). Broadly, across the study: According to an earlier analysis of 587 of the donors, some 170 million T cells yielded roughly 100 million unique TCR beta sequences and approximately 300 Gb of sequence data. An early release that covered about 600 HLA-typed donors contained around 300 gigabases of sequencing data and tens of millions of unique TCR sequences. Of the 300 to 400 genotyped donors, about 80% fell in the genetic ancestry cluster associated with self-reported Caucasian donors. The aim of the study was to test whether cataloging public T cell receptors could identify signatures of past pathogen exposure. The study profiled the T cell repertoires of under 700 subjects by immunosequencing and related them to cytomegalovirus serostatus. A separate validation cohort of about 110 different subjects was used in addition to the roughly 670-subject first cohort. To predict cytomegalovirus infection status, the study combined high-throughput TCR immunosequencing, statistical association of individual TCRs with disease status, and machine learning. To study patterns of TCR occurrence, a later analysis re-analyzed previously published TCR beta repertoires from 500 to 850 donors and added high-resolution HLA genotyping. In the later analysis, no new phenotypic data were used to find candidate immune exposures; instead, reliance was placed on TCR beta sequences and their occurrence across donors. In an earlier analysis of 500 to 650 of the donors, high-throughput TCR beta sequencing was used to judge whether each TCR beta V gene segment behaved as functional or pseudogenic. Alongside the repertoire data, information on donor age, sex, ethnicity and CMV serostatus was compiled. Genome-wide SNP genotypes for about three fifths of the roughly 670 donors were used in a later genetic analysis, which treated that subset as a discovery cohort. All discovery cohort repertoires had been generated using a single sequencing platform. Both class I and class II loci were covered by HLA typing, at four-digit resolution. Typing coverage varied by locus: roughly 629-640 donors for A, B, C, DRB1 and DQB1; more than 500 for DQA1; more than 600 for DPA1; 450 to 480 for DPB1. Roughly 5 DR-DQ haplotypes were handled as single units for association and clustering because linkage in the cohort was strong. On average, approximately 250,000 unique TCR beta nucleotide sequences were sequenced per donor among 398 genotyped donors of the cohort, with around 19% of those sequences being non-productive. Findings and caveats that apply to the study as a whole: V-gene and J-gene trimming of TCR beta chains was associated with a missense DCLRE1C variant in a later genetic analysis, and the association was replicated in an independent cohort. The only immune exposure information available for the cohort was CMV serostatus. Cytomegalovirus status was reported to be diagnosed by the classifier with high specificity and sensitivity in both the original and validation cohorts. Broadly in line with IMGT annotations, most TCR beta V segments showed up in productive rearrangements about 87% or about 30% of the time in an earlier analysis of several hundred of the donors. In a later analysis, HLA-associated TCR beta chains showed more clonal expansion and lower generation probabilities than non-associated chains that were equally common. A later analysis associated some 17,000 TCR beta sequences with specific HLA alleles at a false discovery rate of 0.05. According to a later analysis, most CMV-associated TCR beta chains appeared to be HLA-restricted, and the HLA associations seemed to be driven largely by CMV exposure. Several of the top co-occurrence clusters appeared to be linked to parvovirus B19, influenza, CMV and Epstein-Barr virus, according to a later analysis. Because HLA typing was missing for some donors at each locus, association tests included only the typed subset. In a later genetic analysis, fewer N-insertions in productive TCRs were reported among donors in an Asian-associated ancestry cluster than the roughly 640-donor mean. It was suggested by the authors that the approach could potentially be generalized to other disease states and immunological phenotypes. Because counts were too low, roughly 16 rarely observed V segments, including chromosome 9 orphons, were left out of the earlier analysis of approximately 580 of the donors. Assigning TCR associations to individual alleles was difficult when HLA alleles, especially DR and DQ, strongly co-occurred. In this cohort, only TCR beta chains were sequenced, and detectable features were limited by the absence of alpha or paired-chain data. In the study, 150 to 200 TCR beta chains were listed as associated with cytomegalovirus. A cluster of highly shared sequence variants was judged likely to represent a technical artifact of the sequencing pipeline. In a later analysis, the rate of TCR association differed among HLA loci, with DRB1 alleles having the most associated TCRs and HLA-C alleles having the fewest. A further reported finding was that TCR beta sequences accurately predicted the HLA-A and HLA-B alleles for most subjects in the first cohort. Some IMGT-functional V segments, including TRBV6-2 and TRBV6-3, could not be distinguished by the 87-base-pair reads and were therefore excluded. Linkage disequilibrium might explain the correlated functional status among segregating V segments, but an unknown experimental factor could not be ruled out. Across donors, most TCR sequences were observed very rarely, whereas some public TCRs were present in many individuals. A few of the identified cytomegalovirus-associated TCR beta chains were confirmed in vitro to be specific for cytomegalovirus antigens. Sequencing depth was assumed to be roughly uniform across donors in the presence/absence analyses, though that assumption may not hold.

In total, approximately 700 healthy bone marrow donors made up the cohort. All cohort members were sampled while nominally healthy, although unrecorded immune exposures were likely present. The donor tested CMV seronegative and was one of the 352 seronegative cohort members. Each donor provided a peripheral blood sample, and peripheral blood mononuclear cells were used for TCR beta sequencing. Genomic DNA was extracted from the blood cell samples with the Qiagen DNeasy Blood Extraction Kit. The library was built by means of the immunoSEQ multiplex PCR assay. A mixture of 60 forward primers for TCR Vbeta segments and 13 reverse primers for TCR Jbeta segments was used in the multiplex PCR. The CDR3 region of rearranged TCR beta genes was amplified from genomic DNA by a multiplex PCR assay. On the Illumina HiSeq System, the amplified TCR beta libraries were sequenced as 87-base-pair reads. Turning to the authors' computational methods: In a later analysis, about 80 million unique TCR beta chains were counted across the approximately 640 repertoires, and roughly 11 million of these chains were shared by at least two donors. A nearest-neighbor algorithm error-corrected the raw reads and collapsed the reads into unique sequences, merging closely related sequences to remove PCR and sequencing errors. Alignment of CDR3 sequences to IMGT reference sequences was used to assign V, D and J gene segments. For a sequence to be retained, a match of at least six nucleotides to both a V gene segment and a J gene segment was required. A rearrangement was called productive if the CDR3 had no stop codons and remained in frame with V and J, and every other rearrangement was called non-productive. Following IMGT convention, CDR3 was defined as the stretch from the second conserved V-encoded cysteine up to the conserved J-encoded phenylalanine. In an earlier analysis of around 640 of the donors, sequences lacking an unambiguous match to a single V gene segment were excluded. In an earlier analysis of almost 600 of the donors, a V segment was called functional when productive rearrangements were above 56.7%, and segregating when the standard deviation between donors exceeded 5%. To diagnose cytomegalovirus status from the catalog of TCR beta chain sequences, a statistical classification framework was built. In a later analysis, TCR nucleotide sequences were compared against IMGT/GENE-DB human TR gene sequences so that V and J genes could be assigned. Using the TCRdist pipeline, a later analysis assigned CDR3 sequences along with most-parsimonious VDJ recombination scenarios. In a later analysis, each TCR beta chain was defined by its CDR3 amino acid sequence together with its V-gene family, and reads lacking a unique V-gene family were excluded. In a later analysis, approximately 640 highly shared, low-generation-probability nucleotide sequences were removed to address suspected cross-contamination and a sequencing artifact. For each public chain, a later analysis derived a clonal expansion index from normalized ranks of inferred template counts within each repertoire. In a later analysis, generation probabilities were computed with a VDJ recombination model fitted to out-of-frame rearrangements, and the resulting probabilities were checked against IGoR. In a later analysis, TCR-TCR, TCR-HLA and TCR-CMV co-occurrence was scored with hypergeometric tests, and a repertoire-size bias correction was applied to TCR pairs. To estimate false discovery rates, a later analysis permuted the HLA or CMV assignments 20 times. In a later analysis, co-occurring TCRs were grouped using DBSCAN, and TCRdist sequence similarity was added for clustering within HLA-allele-positive subsets. Co-occurrence clustering excluded repertoires with fewer than 30,000 or more than 120,000 public chains, plus five with anomalous nucleotide sharing. Entries here come from immuneACCESS through TCRdb and include only in-frame sequences with V and J called. Some clones fail to appear in such tables; in the studies checked, an unresolved V gene covers under half of the shortfall, and the cause of the remainder is unknown. For V, J and clone size, that table is used; D and trimming come from the DNA. A total of about 93,000 clones appear in this sample, nearly 80% of them only once. Jointly, the top ten make up 3% to 3.5% of the sample.

With respect to this clone: This clone's antigen is unknown. Base qualities are not provided; no much larger clone lies one nucleotide away.

The CDR3 numbers 17 residues from cysteine through phenylalanine. Only CDR3 DNA is held: 51 bases, read in frame from base 1. The germline V gene supplies CDR1 SGHRS and CDR2 YFSETQ. The germline ends are 16 bases apart after V is trimmed by 0 bases and J by 4 bases. The sequencing sample was made of PBMCs. The TCR originated in a woman in her 40s in good health and CMV-seronegative. In this chain, TRBV5-1 is recombined with TRBJ2-2, with a tentative D gene TRBD2 over 6 matching bases. The nucleotide sequence is given as TGCGCCAGCAGCTTGGGGGGGGTCGCATCGGGCACCGGGGAGCTGTTTTTT. It codes for CASSLGGVASGTGELFF.